This is a list of T cell receptor beta chains from one sample in a study of molecular identifiers for immune sequencing clone quantification. TCRdb fed the PCR reads into MiXCR, producing one record per CDR3 protein. The sample records some 93,000 distinct CDR3 sequences, over 20% being singletons. The sequenced sample consisted of naive CD8+ T cells from blood, with Jurkat cell RNA spiked in. These receptors were obtained from a human donor in good health. Some libraries in this study had Jurkat cell RNA spiked in. The CDR3 runs from the conserved cysteine through the conserved F or W. A D gene is named only where the DNA matches it firmly. Some rows mark clone size as missing; the rest say once, few, many or name a class of expanded clone.

D gene	V gene	J gene	clone size	CDR3 protein	CDR3 DNA
TRBD1	TRBV7-9	TRBJ1-4	many	CASSRGQGTNEKLFF	TGTGCCAGCAGCCGAGGACAGGGGACTAATGAAAAACTGTTTTTT
NA	TRBV5-6	TRBJ1-5	NA	CASSRGRTQPQHF	TGTGCCAGCAGCCGAGGCAGAACCCAGCCCCAGCATTTT
TRBD2	TRBV7-9	TRBJ2-1	NA	CASSLSTSGWYNEQFF	TGTGCCAGCAGCTTATCGACTAGCGGTTGGTACAATGAGCAGTTCTTC
TRBD1	TRBV13	TRBJ2-3	NA	CASSDDRGGDTQYF	TGTGCCAGCAGCGACGACAGGGGTGGAGATACGCAGTATTTT
TRBD2	TRBV12-3/TRBV12-4	TRBJ2-4	NA	CASSYGLAGVHIQYF	TGTGCCAGCAGTTACGGACTAGCGGGAGTACACATTCAGTACTTC
TRBD1	TRBV27	TRBJ2-2	NA	CASSPPTGGLSVGGELSF	TGTGCCAGCAGTCCCCCGACAGGGGGCCTTAGTGTCGGCGGGGAGCTGTCTTTT
NA	TRBV5-8	TRBJ2-7	few	CASSLDSSSSYEQYF	TGTGCCAGCAGCTTGGACAGTTCGAGCTCCTACGAGCAGTACTTC
NA	TRBV2	TRBJ1-5	many	CASNPGASNQPQHF	TGTGCCAGCAACCCGGGAGCAAGCAATCAGCCCCAGCATTTT
TRBD2	TRBV5-6	TRBJ2-7	NA	CASSLAGTSAYEQYF	TGTGCCAGCAGCTTGGCCGGGACTAGCGCGTACGAGCAGTACTTC
NA	TRBV6-5	TRBJ2-7	many	CASSHLLIQGGPVEQYF	TGTGCCAGCAGTCATCTCCTTATCCAGGGCGGTCCAGTAGAGCAGTACTTC
NA	TRBV30	TRBJ2-5	many	CAWSNLVLGQETQYF	TGTGCCTGGAGTAATCTGGTTCTGGGGCAAGAGACCCAGTACTTC
NA	TRBV5-1	TRBJ2-7	many	CASSLVGTTYEQYF	TGCGCCAGCAGCTTGGTCGGGACCACCTACGAGCAGTACTTC
NA	TRBV27	TRBJ2-1	few	CASRGLSYEQFF	TGTGCCAGCCGGGGACTTTCATATGAGCAGTTCTTC
NA	TRBV27	TRBJ1-1	NA	CASSSRSQGEAFF	TGTGCCAGCAGTTCCCGATCGCAGGGGGAAGCTTTCTTT
NA	TRBV29-1	TRBJ2-3	many	CSVDGLARSPITDTQYF	TGCAGCGTTGATGGTCTAGCGAGGAGTCCAATCACAGATACGCAGTATTTT
NA	TRBV27	TRBJ1-5	many	CASSFSGYSNQPQHF	TGTGCCAGCAGTTTTTCTGGTTATAGCAATCAGCCCCAGCATTTT
TRBD2	TRBV11-2	TRBJ2-6	many	CASSSQTSTGANVLTF	TGTGCCAGCAGCTCCCAGACTAGCACTGGGGCCAACGTCCTGACTTTC
NA	TRBV27	TRBJ2-2	many	CASSLQRRNTGELFF	TGTGCCAGCAGTTTACAGCGGAGAAACACCGGGGAGCTGTTTTTT
NA	TRBV10-3	TRBJ1-2	many	CAISEEDLGYTF	TGTGCCATCAGTGAGGAGGACTTGGGCTACACCTTC
TRBD2	TRBV29-1	TRBJ2-5	medium-sized	CSVDAGGLAGEETQYF	TGCAGCGTTGATGCAGGCGGGCTAGCGGGAGAAGAGACCCAGTACTTC
TRBD2	TRBV12-3/TRBV12-4	TRBJ2-2	few	CASSPSGRPGELFF	TGTGCCAGCAGCCCTAGCGGGAGACCCGGGGAGCTGTTTTTT
NA	TRBV7-9	TRBJ2-7	NA	CASSPTVSYEQYF	TGTGCCAGCAGTCCTACGGTCTCCTACGAGCAGTACTTC
NA	TRBV5-4	TRBJ2-6	many	CASSLYQGGAGANVLTF	TGTGCCAGCAGCTTGTATCAAGGAGGGGCTGGGGCCAACGTCCTGACTTTC
NA	TRBV25-1	TRBJ2-5	few	CASSDNREWGETQYF	TGTGCCAGCAGTGATAATCGGGAGTGGGGAGAGACCCAGTACTTC
NA	TRBV19	TRBJ2-3	many	CASRHGHATDTQYF	TGTGCCAGTAGACACGGACACGCCACAGATACGCAGTATTTT
TRBD1	TRBV4-2	TRBJ1-5	few	CASSQETGFINQPQHF	TGTGCCAGCAGCCAGGAGACAGGGTTCATCAATCAGCCCCAGCATTTT
TRBD2	TRBV6-6	TRBJ2-5	NA	CASSIVAGEETQYF	TGTGCCAGCAGTATAGTAGCGGGAGAAGAGACCCAGTACTTC
NA	TRBV5-6	TRBJ2-7	many	CASSLGAAYEQYF	TGTGCCAGCAGCTTGGGAGCAGCGTACGAGCAGTACTTC
TRBD2	TRBV9	TRBJ2-3	many	CASSVTSGTDTQYF	TGTGCCAGCAGCGTAACTAGCGGCACAGATACGCAGTATTTT
NA	TRBV28	TRBJ2-7	many	CASSLNPHTTGAYEQYF	TGTGCCAGCAGTTTAAATCCCCATACTACCGGAGCCTACGAGCAGTACTTC
TRBD1	TRBV3-1	TRBJ2-2	NA	CASSQERGLTSGPGELFF	TGTGCCAGCAGCCAAGAGAGGGGGCTAACTTCGGGCCCCGGGGAGCTGTTTTTT
TRBD2	TRBV2	TRBJ2-3	many	CASSVASGGDEPSTDTQYF	TGTGCCAGCAGTGTAGCTAGCGGGGGGGACGAACCCAGCACAGATACGCAGTATTTT
NA	TRBV5-6	TRBJ2-7	many	CASSFGGGTYEQYF	TGTGCCAGCAGCTTCGGAGGGGGCACCTACGAGCAGTACTTC
NA	TRBV27	TRBJ2-7	many	CASSYGGPASYEQYF	TGTGCCAGCAGTTATGGCGGGCCAGCCTCCTACGAGCAGTACTTC
TRBD1	TRBV4-1	TRBJ2-5	NA	CASGDRGSETQYF	TGCGCCAGCGGGGACAGGGGGTCCGAGACCCAGTACTTC
NA	TRBV19	TRBJ2-3	many	CASSMSTDTQYF	TGTGCCAGTAGTATGAGCACAGATACGCAGTATTTT
NA	TRBV20-1	TRBJ2-7	many	CSVETGSRDEQYF	TGCAGTGTCGAGACAGGATCAAGGGACGAGCAGTACTTC
TRBD2	TRBV7-9	TRBJ2-7	NA	CASSHSGVSSYEQYF	TGTGCCAGCAGTCATAGCGGGGTTAGCTCCTACGAGCAGTACTTC
NA	TRBV11-2	TRBJ2-1	many	CASSLGKYSSYNEQFF	TGTGCCAGCAGCCTCGGAAAATACAGCTCCTACAATGAGCAGTTCTTC
NA	TRBV11-3	TRBJ2-7	many	CASSLAGSGEQYF	TGTGCCAGCAGCTTAGCCGGATCGGGGGAGCAGTACTTC
TRBD2	TRBV4-3	TRBJ2-3	few	CASSQDSWTSGIGTDTQYF	TGCGCCAGCAGCCAAGATTCGTGGACTAGCGGCATAGGCACAGATACGCAGTATTTT
TRBD1	TRBV20-1	TRBJ2-7	NA	CSAQYRDRLTYEQYF	TGCAGTGCCCAATACCGGGACAGACTAACCTACGAGCAGTACTTC
NA	TRBV29-1	TRBJ2-3	many	CSVEDSQGTDTQYF	TGCAGCGTCGAAGACAGCCAAGGCACAGATACGCAGTATTTT
NA	TRBV4-3	TRBJ2-7	few	CASSQGVNEQYF	TGCGCCAGCAGCCAAGGTGTTAACGAGCAGTACTTC
NA	TRBV7-9	TRBJ1-2	few	CASSLGLEQNYGYTF	TGTGCCAGCAGCTTGGGCTTGGAGCAAAACTATGGCTACACCTTC
NA	TRBV4-3	TRBJ2-7	many	CASSQGTAGTGVREQYF	TGCGCCAGCAGCCAAGGGACCGCCGGGACTGGGGTGCGCGAGCAGTACTTC
TRBD2	TRBV7-6	TRBJ2-5	many	CASSRGETQYF	TGTGCCAGCTCGCGGGGGGAGACCCAGTACTTC
NA	TRBV6-5	TRBJ2-3	many	CASSYSPGRRDTQYF	TGTGCCAGCAGTTATTCCCCGGGACGGAGGGATACGCAGTATTTT
NA	TRBV5-1	TRBJ2-7	once	CASSLGADYEQYF	TGCGCCAGCAGCTTGGGGGCAGACTACGAGCAGTACTTC
NA	TRBV7-9	TRBJ2-3	few	CASSLVGQVLITQYF	TGTGCCAGCAGCTTAGTGGGGCAGGTACTAATTACGCAGTATTTT
TRBD2	TRBV30	TRBJ2-1	few	CAWSSSVHPGLADLSYNEQFF	TGTGCCTGGAGCTCAAGTGTCCATCCGGGACTAGCGGATCTCTCCTACAATGAGCAGTTCTTC
NA	TRBV4-1	TRBJ1-1	many	CASSHSRGLETEAFF	TGCGCCAGCAGCCACTCCAGGGGATTGGAGACTGAAGCTTTCTTT
NA	TRBV10-3	TRBJ1-1	many	CAISDDLSREAFF	TGTGCCATCAGTGACGATCTCTCCAGGGAAGCTTTCTTT
NA	TRBV7-2	TRBJ2-7	NA	CASSPPHLGQVDYERYF	TGTGCCAGCAGCCCGCCTCATTTGGGGCAGGTCGACTACGAGCGGTACTTC
TRBD1	TRBV27	TRBJ2-5	few	CASRWTGEETQYF	TGTGCCAGCAGATGGACAGGGGAAGAGACCCAGTACTTC